The following is a T cell receptor beta chain sequence with its context. Its matching antigen is unknown. The observed sequence ends 3 residues before the CDR3 terminus, with the missing tail filled in from the germline J gene. This sample stems from a study of T cells in women clearing cervical HPV infection. Study as a whole: Cases were women with histologically confirmed HPV16-related CIN3 or worse, including a couple of invasive cancers.

Average input was roughly 1,100 ng genomic DNA for immunoSEQ TCR beta CDR3 amplification. TCRdb's copy holds only in-frame clones and misses some; the assay was immunoSEQ multiplex PCR. The sample holds 20,000 to 25,000 clones. V was pared by 2 bases and J by 4 bases, with 12 bases between. CDR1 and CDR2 from the germline V gene are KGHSH and LQKENI. This CDR3 has 15 amino acids. General observations from the study: TRBV6-7 abundance was lower in cases than controls (0.11% versus 0.16%).

The sample taken for sequencing was blood buffy coat. The V call is TRBV18, the J call TRBJ1-3; maybe TRBD1 (5 bases). The clonotype was recovered from a woman aged 18 to 75 with a cervical HPV16 infection that either progressed to CIN3+ or cleared (not recorded which). This chain's CDR3 is CASSPSGTQGNTIYF. The DNA read from the CDR3 is TGTGCCAGCTCACCATCGGGGACTCAGGGAAACACC.